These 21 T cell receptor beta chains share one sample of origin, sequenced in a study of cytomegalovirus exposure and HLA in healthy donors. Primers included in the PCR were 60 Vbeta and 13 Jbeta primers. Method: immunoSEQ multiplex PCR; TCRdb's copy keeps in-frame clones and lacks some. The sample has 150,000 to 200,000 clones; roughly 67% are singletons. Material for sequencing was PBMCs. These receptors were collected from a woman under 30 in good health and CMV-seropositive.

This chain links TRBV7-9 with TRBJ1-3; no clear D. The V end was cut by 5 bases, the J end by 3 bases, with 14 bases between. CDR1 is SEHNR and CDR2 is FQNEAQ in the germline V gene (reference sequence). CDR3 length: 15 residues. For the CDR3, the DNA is TGTGCCAGCAGCCGTCGGGAAGGGATTGGAAACACCATATATTTT. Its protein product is CASSRREGIGNTIYF.

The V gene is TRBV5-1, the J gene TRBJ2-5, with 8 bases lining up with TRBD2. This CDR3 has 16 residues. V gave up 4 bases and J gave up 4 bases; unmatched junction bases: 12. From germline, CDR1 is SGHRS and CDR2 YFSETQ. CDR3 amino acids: CASSENPAGAGETQYF. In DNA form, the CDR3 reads TGCGCCAGCAGCGAAAACCCAGCGGGGGCGGGAGAGACCCAGTACTTC.

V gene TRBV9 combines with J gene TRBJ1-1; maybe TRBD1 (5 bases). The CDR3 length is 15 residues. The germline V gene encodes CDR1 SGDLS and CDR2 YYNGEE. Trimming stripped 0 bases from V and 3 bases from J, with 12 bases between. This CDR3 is CASSVGGRDDTEAFF. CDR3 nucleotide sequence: TGTGCCAGCAGCGTAGGTGGCAGGGATGACACTGAAGCTTTCTTT.

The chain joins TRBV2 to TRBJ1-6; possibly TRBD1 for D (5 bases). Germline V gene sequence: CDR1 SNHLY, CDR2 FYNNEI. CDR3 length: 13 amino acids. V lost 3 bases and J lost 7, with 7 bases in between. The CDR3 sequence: CASSDQGNSPLHF. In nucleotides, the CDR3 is TGTGCCAGCAGTGACCAGGGAAATTCACCCCTCCACTTT.

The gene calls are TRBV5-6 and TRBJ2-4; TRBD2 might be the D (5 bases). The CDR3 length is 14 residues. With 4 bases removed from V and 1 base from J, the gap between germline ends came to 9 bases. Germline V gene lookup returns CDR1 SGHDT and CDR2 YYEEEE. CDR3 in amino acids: CASSSTGAKNIQYF. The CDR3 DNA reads TGTGCCAGCAGCAGTACGGGGGCCAAAAACATTCAGTACTTC.

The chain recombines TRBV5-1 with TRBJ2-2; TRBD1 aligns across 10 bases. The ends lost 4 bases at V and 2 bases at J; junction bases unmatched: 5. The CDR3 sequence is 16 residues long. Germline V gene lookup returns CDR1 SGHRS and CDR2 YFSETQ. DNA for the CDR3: TGCGCCAGCAGCCCTCGACAGGGGGCTAACACCGGGGAGCTGTTTTTT. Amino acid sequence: CASSPRQGANTGELFF.

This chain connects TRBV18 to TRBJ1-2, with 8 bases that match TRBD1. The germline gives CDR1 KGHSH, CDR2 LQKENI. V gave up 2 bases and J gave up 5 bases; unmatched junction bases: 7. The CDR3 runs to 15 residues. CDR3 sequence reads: CASSPSGQGLYGYTF. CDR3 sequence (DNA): TGTGCCAGCTCACCATCCGGACAGGGACTTTATGGCTACACCTTC.

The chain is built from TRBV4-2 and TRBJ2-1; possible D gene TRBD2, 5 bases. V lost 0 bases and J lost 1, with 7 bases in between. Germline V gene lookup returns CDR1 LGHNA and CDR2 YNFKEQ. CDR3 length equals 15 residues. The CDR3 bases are TGTGCCAGCAGCCAAGACGGGGATTCCTACAATGAGCAGTTCTTC. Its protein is CASSQDGDSYNEQFF.

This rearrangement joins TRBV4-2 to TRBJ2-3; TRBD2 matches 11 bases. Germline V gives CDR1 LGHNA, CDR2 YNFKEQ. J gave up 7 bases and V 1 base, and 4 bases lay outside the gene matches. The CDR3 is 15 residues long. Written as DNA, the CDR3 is TGTGCCAGCAGCCAAGGACTAGCGGGGTCCTATACGCAGTATTTT. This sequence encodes CASSQGLAGSYTQYF.

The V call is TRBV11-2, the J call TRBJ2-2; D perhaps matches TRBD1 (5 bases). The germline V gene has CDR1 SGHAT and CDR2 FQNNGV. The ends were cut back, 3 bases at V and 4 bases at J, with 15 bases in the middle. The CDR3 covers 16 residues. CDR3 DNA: TGTGCCAGCAGCTTCGGTTTCGGCAGGGCCACCGGGGAGCTGTTTTTT. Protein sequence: CASSFGFGRATGELFF. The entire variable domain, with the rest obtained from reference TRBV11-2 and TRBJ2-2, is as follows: EAGVAQSPRYKIIEKRQSVAFWCNPISGHATLYWYQQILGQGPKLLIQFQNNGVVDDSQLPKDRFSAERLKGVDSTLKIQPAKLEDSAVYLCASSFGFGRATGELFFGEGSRLTVL.

CDR3 sequence (DNA): TGTGCCAGCAGCCCCGCTCCCCCTCAGGGTTACGAGCAGTACTTC. Translated: CASSPAPPQGYEQYF. The chain recombines TRBV11-2 with TRBJ2-7, with D tentatively TRBD1 (5 bases). This CDR3 spans 15 amino acids. Per germline, CDR1 SGHAT and CDR2 FQNNGV. V lost 5 bases to trimming and J lost 4 bases, with 18 bases between them.

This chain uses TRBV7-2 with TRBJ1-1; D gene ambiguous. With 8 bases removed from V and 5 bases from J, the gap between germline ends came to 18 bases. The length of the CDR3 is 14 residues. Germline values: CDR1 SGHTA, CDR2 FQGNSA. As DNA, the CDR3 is TGTGCCAGCGGCCAGCTTAATACCGGGACTGAAGCTTTCTTT. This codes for CASGQLNTGTEAFF.

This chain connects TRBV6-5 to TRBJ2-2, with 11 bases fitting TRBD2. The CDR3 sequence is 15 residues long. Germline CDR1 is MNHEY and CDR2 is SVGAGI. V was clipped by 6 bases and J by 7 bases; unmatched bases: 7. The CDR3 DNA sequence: TGTGCCAGCAGACTGACTAGCGGGGAGATCGGGGAGCTGTTTTTT. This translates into CASRLTSGEIGELFF.

The CDR3 protein is CASSLSTSGGTDTQYF. DNA for the CDR3: TGTGCCAGCAGCTTGTCAACTAGCGGGGGCACAGATACGCAGTATTTT. V usage is TRBV5-4 and J usage is TRBJ2-3; 10 bases map to TRBD2. The germline V gene encodes CDR1 SGHNT and CDR2 YYREEE (reference sequence). This CDR3 is built from 16 residues. V lost 1 base and J lost 1; bases outside the gene matches: 3.

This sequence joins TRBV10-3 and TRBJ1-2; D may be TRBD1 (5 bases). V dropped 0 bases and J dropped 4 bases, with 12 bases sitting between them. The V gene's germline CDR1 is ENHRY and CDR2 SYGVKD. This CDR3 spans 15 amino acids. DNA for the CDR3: TGTGCCATCAGTGAGTCTGCGGACACTCTCTATGGCTACACCTTC. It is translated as CAISESADTLYGYTF.

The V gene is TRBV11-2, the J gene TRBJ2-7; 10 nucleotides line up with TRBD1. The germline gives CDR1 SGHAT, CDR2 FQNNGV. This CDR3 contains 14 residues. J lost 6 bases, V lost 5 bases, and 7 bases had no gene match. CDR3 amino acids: CASSRSGTGAEQYF. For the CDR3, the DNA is TGTGCCAGCAGCCGATCCGGGACAGGGGCCGAGCAGTACTTC. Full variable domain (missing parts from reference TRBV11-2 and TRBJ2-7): EAGVAQSPRYKIIEKRQSVAFWCNPISGHATLYWYQQILGQGPKLLIQFQNNGVVDDSQLPKDRFSAERLKGVDSTLKIQPAKLEDSAVYLCASSRSGTGAEQYFGPGTRLTVT.

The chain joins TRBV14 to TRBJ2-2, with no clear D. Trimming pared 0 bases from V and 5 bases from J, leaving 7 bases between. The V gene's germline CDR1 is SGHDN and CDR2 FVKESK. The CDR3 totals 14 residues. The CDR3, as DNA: TGTGCCAGCAGCCAAGAAAGCATGACCGGGGAGCTGTTTTTT. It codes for CASSQESMTGELFF.

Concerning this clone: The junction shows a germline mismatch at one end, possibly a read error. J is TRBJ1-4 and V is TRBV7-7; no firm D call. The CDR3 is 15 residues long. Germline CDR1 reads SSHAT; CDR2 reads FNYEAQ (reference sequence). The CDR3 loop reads CASSLGPATNEKLFF. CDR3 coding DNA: TGTGCTAGCAGCTTAGGCCCGGCAACTAATGAAAAACTGTTTTTT. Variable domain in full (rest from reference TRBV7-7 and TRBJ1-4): GAGVSQSPRYKVTKRGQDVTLRCDPISSHATLYWYQQALGQGPEFLTYFNYEAQPDKSGLPSDRFSAERPEGSISTLTIQRTEQRDSAMYRCASSLGPATNEKLFFGSGTQLSVL.

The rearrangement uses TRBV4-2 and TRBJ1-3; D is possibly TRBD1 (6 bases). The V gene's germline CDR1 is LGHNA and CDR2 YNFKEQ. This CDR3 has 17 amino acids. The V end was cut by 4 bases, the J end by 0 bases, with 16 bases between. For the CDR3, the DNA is TGTGCCAGCAGCCGAGACAGGCGCATCAACTCTGGAAACACCATATATTTT. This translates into CASSRDRRINSGNTIYF.

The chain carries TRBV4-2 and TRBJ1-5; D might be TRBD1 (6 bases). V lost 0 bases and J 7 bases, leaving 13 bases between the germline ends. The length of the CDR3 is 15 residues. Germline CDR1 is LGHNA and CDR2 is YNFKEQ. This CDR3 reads CASSQDAGAAQPQHF. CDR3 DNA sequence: TGTGCCAGCAGCCAAGATGCGGGGGCGGCGCAGCCCCAGCATTTT.

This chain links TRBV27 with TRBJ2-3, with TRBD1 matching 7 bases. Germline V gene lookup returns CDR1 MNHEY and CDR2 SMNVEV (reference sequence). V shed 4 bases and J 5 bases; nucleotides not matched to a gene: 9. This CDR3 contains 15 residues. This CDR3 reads CASSYRGSYRDTQYF. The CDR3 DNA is TGTGCCAGCAGTTACAGGGGCTCTTATCGAGATACGCAGTATTTT.